Listed below are T cell receptor beta chains from one sample, sequenced in a study of radiotherapy plus CTLA-4 blockade in lung cancer. Profiled with immunoSEQ multiplex PCR; TCRdb holds only in-frame clones, not every one. The sample carries some 30,000 clones, 79% recorded once. The starting material was peripheral blood, obtained from a patient treated with radiotherapy plus ipilimumab. All receptors come from a human donor with non-small cell lung cancer that progressed on radiotherapy plus ipilimumab. The CDR3 runs from the conserved cysteine through the conserved F or W. The D gene is left open where the match is weak. Not every row has a clone size; where given, it reads once, few, many or a size class.

TRBD2 | TRBJ2-7 | TRBV9 | 13 | - | CASSSGTSYEQYF | TGTGCCAGCAGCTCCGGGACTAGCTACGAGCAGTACTTC
- | TRBJ2-1 | TRBV25-1 | 13 | - | CASSESVSDEQFF | TGTGCCAGCAGTGAGTCGGTATCGGATGAGCAGTTCTTC
TRBD1 | TRBJ1-6 | TRBV10-3 | 15 | - | CAISPQGLEHSPLHF | TGTGCCATCAGCCCACAGGGGTTGGAGCATTCACCCCTCCACTTT
- | TRBJ2-1 | TRBV5-5 | 12 | - | CASSPPVQGQFF | TGTGCCAGCAGCCCCCCGGTACAGGGGCAGTTCTTC
- | TRBJ2-5 | TRBV5-1 | 13 | - | CASSFGVGETQYF | TGCGCCAGCAGCTTCGGGGTTGGGGAGACCCAGTACTTC
TRBD2 | TRBJ2-3 | TRBV28 | 19 | - | CASSSEPGLAEGDTDTQYF | TGTGCCAGCAGTTCAGAACCGGGACTAGCGGAGGGGGACACAGATACGCAGTATTTT
- | TRBJ2-3 | TRBV28 | 12 | - | CASRVGTDTQYF | TGTGCCTCTAGGGTCGGCACAGATACGCAGTATTTT
- | TRBJ2-7 | TRBV4-3 | 15 | - | CASSQDLTSLPEQYF | TGCGCCAGCAGCCAAGATCTGACTAGTCTACCCGAGCAGTACTTC
- | TRBJ1-4 | TRBV4-1 | 13 | - | CASSQLRREKLFF | TGCGCCAGCAGCCAACTCAGGAGGGAAAAACTGTTTTTT
TRBD2 | TRBJ2-5 | TRBV7-8 | 16 | - | CASSLPPGSGKQTQYF | TGTGCCAGCAGCTTACCCCCCGGGAGCGGGAAACAGACCCAGTACTTC
- | TRBJ1-1 | TRBV19 | 13 | once | CASSFAGRTEAFF | TGTGCCAGTAGTTTCGCGGGTAGGACTGAAGCTTTCTTT
- | TRBJ1-1 | TRBV5-1 | 15 | - | CASSLSLPGETEAFF | TGCGCCAGCAGCTTGAGTTTACCAGGGGAGACTGAAGCTTTCTTT
- | TRBJ1-2 | TRBV7-2 | 13 | - | CASSTGTTTGYTF | TGTGCCAGCAGCACCGGGACAACCACGGGCTACACCTTC
- | TRBJ2-3 | TRBV19 | 14 | - | CASSISGTTDTQYF | TGTGCCAGTAGTATTTCAGGGACCACAGATACGCAGTATTTT
- | TRBJ1-1 | TRBV2 | 15 | few | CASSEWGQDNTEAFF | TGTGCCAGCAGTGAATGGGGACAAGATAACACTGAAGCTTTCTTT
- | TRBJ2-3 | TRBV5-6 | 14 | - | CASSYVRSTDTQYF | TGTGCCAGCAGCTATGTCAGGAGTACGGATACGCAGTATTTT
TRBD1 | TRBJ1-2 | TRBV19 | 15 | - | CASSPRGQGIYGYTF | TGTGCCAGTAGTCCCCGGGGACAGGGGATCTATGGCTACACCTTC
TRBD2 | TRBJ2-7 | TRBV5-1 | 14 | - | CASSRTSGDYEQYF | TGCGCCTCTTCCAGGACTAGCGGGGACTACGAGCAGTACTTC
TRBD1 | TRBJ2-3 | TRBV9 | 14 | - | CASSRQGASDTQYF | TGTGCCAGCAGCAGGCAGGGGGCCTCAGATACGCAGTATTTT
- | TRBJ2-5 | TRBV5-5 | 12 | - | CASSLVMETQYF | TGTGCCAGCAGCTTAGTTATGGAGACCCAGTACTTC
- | TRBJ2-3 | TRBV10-3 | 17 | - | CAISESRTGASTDTQYF | TGTGCCATCAGTGAGAGCCGGACTGGGGCTAGCACAGATACGCAGTATTTT
- | TRBJ2-7 | TRBV10-3 | 15 | - | CAIGGPLGRSYEQYF | TGTGCCATCGGGGGGCCGCTGGGACGGTCCTACGAGCAGTACTTC
TRBD2 | TRBJ2-2 | TRBV28 | 17 | - | CASSLSLAGVDTGELFF | TGTGCCAGCAGTCTCAGCTTAGCGGGAGTTGACACCGGGGAGCTGTTTTTT
TRBD1 | TRBJ1-2 | TRBV15 | 15 | - | CATSKGQGAPYGYTF | TGTGCCACCAGCAAAGGACAGGGGGCACCCTATGGCTACACCTTC
- | TRBJ2-3 | TRBV11-3 | 16 | - | CASSLGTGGGTDTQYF | TGTGCCAGCAGCTTGGGTACTGGGGGCGGCACAGATACGCAGTATTTT
- | TRBJ1-5 | TRBV4-2 | 16 | - | CASSQEATLGNQPQHF | TGTGCCAGCAGCCAGGAAGCGACGTTGGGCAATCAGCCCCAGCATTTT
- | TRBJ1-2 | TRBV19 | 12 | - | CASSIDLGGYTF | TGTGCCAGTAGTATAGATCTTGGTGGCTACACCTTC
- | TRBJ2-7 | TRBV6-1 | 15 | - | CASSEAHGGGREQYF | TGTGCCAGCAGTGAAGCTCACGGCGGTGGGAGAGAGCAGTACTTC
TRBD1 | TRBJ1-1 | TRBV29-1 | 16 | - | CSVSTGGEVTGTEAFF | TGCAGCGTCTCGACAGGGGGGGAGGTCACTGGGACTGAAGCTTTCTTT
- | TRBJ2-1 | TRBV7-9 | 13 | medium-sized | CASGSPRVVEQFF | TGTGCCAGCGGATCCCCTAGGGTGGTTGAGCAGTTCTTC
- | TRBJ1-3 | TRBV18 | 13 | few | CASRADSGNTIYF | TGTGCCAGCAGGGCGGACTCTGGAAACACCATATATTTT
- | TRBJ1-2 | TRBV5-6 | 14 | - | CASSFGLALSGYTF | TGTGCCAGCAGCTTTGGACTCGCGCTTAGTGGCTACACCTTC
- | TRBJ2-7 | TRBV7-9 | 14 | - | CASSYGTATYEQYF | TGTGCCAGCAGCTATGGGACTGCGACCTACGAGCAGTACTTC
- | TRBJ1-1 | TRBV29-1 | 17 | - | CRASRPSLYSMNTEAFF | TGCAGAGCCAGTCGCCCGAGTCTCTATTCCATGAACACTGAAGCTTTCTTT
- | TRBJ2-5 | TRBV9 | 14 | few | CASSVGTLQETQYF | TGTGCCAGCAGCGTGGGTACGCTACAAGAGACCCAGTACTTC
- | TRBJ2-7 | TRBV6-1 | 15 | - | CASRQSGTSSYEQYF | TGTGCCAGCAGACAGTCAGGGACCTCTTCCTACGAGCAGTACTTC
- | TRBJ1-4 | TRBV30 | 16 | - | CAWSGHPGRMNEKLFF | TGTGCCTGGAGTGGTCACCCGGGACGGATGAATGAAAAACTGTTTTTT
- | TRBJ2-1 | TRBV7-3 | 15 | - | CASSPTGAAYNEQFF | TGTGCCAGCAGCCCCACGGGAGCGGCCTACAATGAGCAGTTCTTC
- | TRBJ2-7 | TRBV4-3 | 15 | - | CASSQGRGTPYEQYF | TGCGCCAGCAGCCAAGGGCGTGGTACACCCTACGAGCAGTACTTC
- | TRBJ2-4 | TRBV28 | 16 | once | CASSFRGRKGRNIQYF | TGTGCCAGCAGTTTTCGGGGTCGGAAAGGGAGGAACATTCAGTACTTC
TRBD1 | TRBJ1-2 | TRBV9 | 15 | - | CASSSPGQLIYGYTF | TGTGCCAGCAGCTCCCCGGGACAGTTGATCTATGGCTACACCTTC